These 5 T cell receptor beta chains were all obtained from the same sample, sequenced in a study of T cells of healthy individuals listed by TCRdb under 2018. Library preparation was by 5' RACE. The sequencing machine was an Illumina MiSeq. TCRdb cleaned the public reads at Q25 with fastp, built clones with MiXCR and kept in-frame beta chains. Merged by CDR3 protein, the rows form single entries marked with the most common genes and DNA. Recorded for this sample are around 40,000 distinct CDR3 sequences; 4% to 5.5% of them occurred a single time. 9.2% of the sample goes to the ten largest clones. The receptors shown here come from a human donor in good health.

This clonotype came up a few times. This chain uses TRBV11-1 with TRBJ2-7; 8 bases match TRBD2. Trimming at V came to 4 bases and at J to 0 bases, leaving 11 bases not matched to a gene. This CDR3 spans 17 amino acids. Germline loops: CDR1 SGHAT, CDR2 FQDESV (reference sequence). The CDR3 DNA reads TGTGCCAGCAGCTCCAATCCGATAGCGGGACCCTCCTACGAGCAGTACTTC. This encodes CASSSNPIAGPSYEQYF.

The V gene is TRBV6-5, the J gene TRBJ2-5; D ambiguous. The CDR3 consists of 19 residues. V lost 0 bases, J lost 1 base, and 21 bases lay in between. Looked up from germline, CDR1 is MNHEY and CDR2 is SVGAGI. The CDR3 sequence is CASSYSNGKQLIPQETQYF. The CDR3 coding sequence is TGTGCCAGCAGTTACTCGAATGGAAAACAGCTCATACCCCAAGAGACCCAGTACTTC.

As concerns this clonotype: A much larger clone sits a single nucleotide away, making a read error possible. This sequence joins TRBV4-3 and TRBJ1-6, with 8 bases fitting TRBD1. The CDR3 totals 16 residues. Germline lookup yields CDR1 LGHNA and CDR2 YSLEER. CDR3 sequence reads: CASSQGGPQGAKSLNF. The CDR3 DNA reads TGCGCCAGCAGCCAAGGAGGCCCCCAGGGGGCGAAATCCCTCAACTTT.

This clonotype was observed at least ten times. V and J are TRBV11-2 and TRBJ1-2; no clear D. The V end lost 1 base, the J end lost 0 bases, and 12 bases lay between the germline ends. Germline V lookup: CDR1 SGHAT, CDR2 FQNNGV. The CDR3 is made up of 16 amino acids. CDR3 DNA sequence: TGTGCCAGCAGCTTAGTTAGGGCGCCAGCTAACTATGGCTACACCTTC. Amino acids: CASSLVRAPANYGYTF.

This clonotype was detected many times. The V call is TRBV2, the J call TRBJ2-7; the D gene is possibly TRBD2 (5 bases). The germline V gene has CDR1 SNHLY and CDR2 FYNNEI. There are 13 residues in the CDR3. V was pared by 3 bases and J by 6 bases, with 12 bases between. DNA for the CDR3: TGTGCCAGCAGTGATAACGGGGTGAGCGAGCAGTACTTC. Translated, it gives CASSDNGVSEQYF.